The clone carrying this T cell receptor beta chain was found many times. Its antigen is still unknown. Amplified TCR beta CDR3 regions came from RNA transcripts. First-round RT-PCR targeting the TCR CDR3 was performed with the HTBI primer set. TCRdb reprocessed the multiplex PCR reads via MiXCR and lists one record per CDR3 protein. The sample comprises 550,000 to 850,000 distinct CDR3 sequences, roughly 20% of which are singletons, and over 15% rests with the top ten. The data were taken from a study of T cells in Graves' hyperthyroidism and ophthalmopathy. Study-level results: Most expanded thyroid clonotypes above 0.001 recurred in blood. Separating ophthalmopathy from stable hyperthyroidism was achieved by a 13 V-J model.

Patients between 18 and 65 years old had hyperthyroidism, newly diagnosed and lasting under 2 months. Exclusion criteria comprised uncontrolled infection, other autoimmune disease, pregnancy or lactation. The sequencing input was blood. This TCR came from a woman in her forties or fifties with Graves' hyperthyroidism that later progressed to Graves' ophthalmopathy.

CDR3 loop: CASLLIAGGRDEQFF. The CDR3 coding sequence is TGTGCCAGTCTATTGATAGCGGGGGGTAGGGATGAGCAGTTCTTC. V is TRBV2 and J is TRBJ2-1, with 10 bases lining up with TRBD2. The CDR3 consists of 15 residues. CDR1 SNHLY and CDR2 FYNNEI come from the germline V gene. After removal of 9 bases from V and 8 bases from J, the junction contained 13 bases not matched to a gene. The variable domain in full, with the rest retrieved from reference TRBV2 and TRBJ2-1, is EPEVTQTPSHQVTQMGQEVILRCVPISNHLYFYWYRQILGQKVEFLVSFYNNEISEKSEIFDDQFSVERPDGSNFTLKIRSTKLEDSAMYFCASLLIAGGRDEQFFGPGTRLTVL.